This T cell receptor beta chain was recorded in a study of control samples from healthy donors and cancer patients. V was trimmed by 9 bases and J by 5 bases, leaving 15 bases between them. This CDR3 has 13 amino acids. Germline V lookup: CDR1 KGHDR, CDR2 SFDVKD. Profiling relied on immunoSEQ multiplex PCR, and the TCRdb table lists in-frame clones only, not all of them. The table lists fewer than 200,000 clones, 88% of them singletons. Source material: blood. The origin of this receptor is a woman in her 30s in good health. The rearrangement joins TRBV24-1 to TRBJ1-2; maybe TRBD1 (5 bases). CDR3 amino acids: CATESQGGYGYTF. Written as DNA, the CDR3 is TGTGCCACCGAGTCGCAGGGAGGGTATGGCTACACCTTC.